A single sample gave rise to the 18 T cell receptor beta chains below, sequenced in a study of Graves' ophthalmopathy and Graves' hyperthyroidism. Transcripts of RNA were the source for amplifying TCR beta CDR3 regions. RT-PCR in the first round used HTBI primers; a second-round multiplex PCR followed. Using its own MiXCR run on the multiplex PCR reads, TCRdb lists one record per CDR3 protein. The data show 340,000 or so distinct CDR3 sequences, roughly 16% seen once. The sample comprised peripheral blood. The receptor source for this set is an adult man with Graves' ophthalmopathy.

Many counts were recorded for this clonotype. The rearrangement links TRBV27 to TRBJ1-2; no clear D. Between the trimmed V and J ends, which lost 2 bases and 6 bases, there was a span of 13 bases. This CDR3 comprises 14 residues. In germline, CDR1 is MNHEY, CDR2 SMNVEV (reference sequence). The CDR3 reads CASSLRRVGNGYTF. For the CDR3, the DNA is TGTGCCAGCAGTTTACGGCGAGTTGGGAATGGCTACACCTTC.

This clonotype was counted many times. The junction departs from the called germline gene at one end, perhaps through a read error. The chain's CDR3 is CASSAQGQGGTEAFF. As DNA, the CDR3 is TGTGCCAGTAGTGCCCAGGGACAGGGTGGCACTGAAGCCTTCTTT. This rearrangement joins TRBV19 to TRBJ1-1, with 9 bases identical to TRBD1. This CDR3 is 15 amino acids long. Germline V gene lookup returns CDR1 LNHDA and CDR2 SQIVND (reference sequence).

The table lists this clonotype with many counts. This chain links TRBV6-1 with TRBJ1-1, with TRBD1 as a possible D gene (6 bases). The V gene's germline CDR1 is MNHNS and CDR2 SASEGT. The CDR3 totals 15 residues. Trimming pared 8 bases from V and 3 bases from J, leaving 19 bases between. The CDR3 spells CASQIGGRRDTEAFF. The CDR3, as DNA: TGTGCCAGCCAGATAGGGGGGCGCAGGGACACTGAAGCTTTCTTT.

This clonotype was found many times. CDR3 sequence reads: CASLPPTLTYEQYF. The CDR3 nucleotides are TGTGCCAGCCTCCCCCCCACGTTGACCTACGAGCAGTACTTC. This chain uses TRBV12-3 or TRBV12-4 with TRBJ2-7; D unresolved. Trimming took off 8 bases at V and 2 bases at J, with 16 bases between the two ends. The CDR3 totals 14 residues.

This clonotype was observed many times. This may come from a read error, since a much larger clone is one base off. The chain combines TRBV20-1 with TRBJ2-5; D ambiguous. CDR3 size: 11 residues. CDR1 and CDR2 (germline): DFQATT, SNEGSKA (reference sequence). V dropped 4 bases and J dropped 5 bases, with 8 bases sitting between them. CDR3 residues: CSAMVEETQYF. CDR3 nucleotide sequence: TGCAGTGCTATGGTGGAGGAGACCCAGTACTTC.

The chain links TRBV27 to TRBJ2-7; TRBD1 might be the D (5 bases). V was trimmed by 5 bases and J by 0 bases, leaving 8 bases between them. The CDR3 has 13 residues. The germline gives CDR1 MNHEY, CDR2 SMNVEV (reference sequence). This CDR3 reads CASSVTASYEQYF. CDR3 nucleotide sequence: TGTGCCAGCAGTGTGACAGCCTCCTACGAGCAGTACTTC.

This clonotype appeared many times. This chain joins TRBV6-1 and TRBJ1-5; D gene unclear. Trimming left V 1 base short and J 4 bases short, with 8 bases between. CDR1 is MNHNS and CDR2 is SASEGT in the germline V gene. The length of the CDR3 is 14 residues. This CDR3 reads CASSEVRGNQPQHF. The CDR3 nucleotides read TGTGCCAGCAGTGAAGTGCGAGGGAATCAGCCCCAGCATTTT.

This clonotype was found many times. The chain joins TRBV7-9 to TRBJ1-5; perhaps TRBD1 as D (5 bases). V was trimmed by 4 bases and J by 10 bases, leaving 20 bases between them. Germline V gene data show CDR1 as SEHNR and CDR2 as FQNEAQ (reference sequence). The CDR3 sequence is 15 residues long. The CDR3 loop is CASSSAGTENPPQHF. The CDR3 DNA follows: TGTGCCAGCAGCTCCGCCGGGACCGAGAATCCACCCCAGCATTTT.

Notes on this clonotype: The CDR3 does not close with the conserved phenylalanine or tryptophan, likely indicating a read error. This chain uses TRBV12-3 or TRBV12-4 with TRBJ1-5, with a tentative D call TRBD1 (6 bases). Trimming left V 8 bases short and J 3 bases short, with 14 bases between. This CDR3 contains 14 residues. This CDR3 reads CASSPGQNNQPQHL. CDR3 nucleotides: TGTGCCAGCTCACCCGGACAGAACAATCAGCCCCAGCATCTT.

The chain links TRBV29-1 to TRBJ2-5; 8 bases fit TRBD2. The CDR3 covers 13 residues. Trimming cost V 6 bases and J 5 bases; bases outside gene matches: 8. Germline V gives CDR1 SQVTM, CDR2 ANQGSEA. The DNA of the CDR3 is TGCAGCGTGGACATAGCGGGACTGGAGACCCAGTACTTC. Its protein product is CSVDIAGLETQYF.

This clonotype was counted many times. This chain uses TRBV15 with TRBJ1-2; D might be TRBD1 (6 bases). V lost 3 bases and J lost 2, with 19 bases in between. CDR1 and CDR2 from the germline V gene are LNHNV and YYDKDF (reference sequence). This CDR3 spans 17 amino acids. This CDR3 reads CATSRGLGGQENYGYTF. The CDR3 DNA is TGTGCCACCAGCAGGGGCCTCGGGGGGCAAGAAAACTATGGCTACACCTTC.

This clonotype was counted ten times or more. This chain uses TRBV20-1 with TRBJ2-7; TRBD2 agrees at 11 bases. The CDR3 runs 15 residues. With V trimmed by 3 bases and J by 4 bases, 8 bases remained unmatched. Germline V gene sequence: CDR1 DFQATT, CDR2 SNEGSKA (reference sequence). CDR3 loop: CSASPPGLAVYEQYF. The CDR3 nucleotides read TGCAGTGCTAGCCCCCCGGGACTAGCGGTTTACGAGCAGTACTTC.

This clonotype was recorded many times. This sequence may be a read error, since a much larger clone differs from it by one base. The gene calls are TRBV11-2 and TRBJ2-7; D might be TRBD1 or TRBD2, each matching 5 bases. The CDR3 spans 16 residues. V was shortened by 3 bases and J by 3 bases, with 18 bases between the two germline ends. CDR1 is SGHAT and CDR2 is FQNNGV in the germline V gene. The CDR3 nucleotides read TGTGCCAGCAGCTTGATTGGCCGGGGCTGCTACTACGAGCAGTACTTC. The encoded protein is CASSLIGRGCYYEQYF.

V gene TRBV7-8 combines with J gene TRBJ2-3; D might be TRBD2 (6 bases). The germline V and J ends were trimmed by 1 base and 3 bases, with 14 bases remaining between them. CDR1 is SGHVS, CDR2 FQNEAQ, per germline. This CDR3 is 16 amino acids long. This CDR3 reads CASSLDTGDATDTQYF. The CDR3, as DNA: TGTGCCAGCAGCTTAGATACGGGGGACGCGACAGATACGCAGTATTTT.

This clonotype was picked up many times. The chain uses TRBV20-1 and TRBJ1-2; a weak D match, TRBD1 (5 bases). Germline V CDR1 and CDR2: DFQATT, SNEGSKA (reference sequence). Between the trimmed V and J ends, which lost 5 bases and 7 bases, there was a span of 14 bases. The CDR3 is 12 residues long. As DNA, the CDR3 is TGCAGTGCTTCCGGGACGGCTTCTGGCTACACCTTC. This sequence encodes CSASGTASGYTF.

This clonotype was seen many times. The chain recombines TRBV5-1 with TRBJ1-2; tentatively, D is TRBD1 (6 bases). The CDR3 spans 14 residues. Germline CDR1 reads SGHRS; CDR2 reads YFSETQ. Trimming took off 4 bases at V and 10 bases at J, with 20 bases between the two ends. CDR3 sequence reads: CASSTVPGQEPYTF. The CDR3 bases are TGCGCCAGCAGCACCGTACCGGGACAAGAGCCCTACACCTTC.

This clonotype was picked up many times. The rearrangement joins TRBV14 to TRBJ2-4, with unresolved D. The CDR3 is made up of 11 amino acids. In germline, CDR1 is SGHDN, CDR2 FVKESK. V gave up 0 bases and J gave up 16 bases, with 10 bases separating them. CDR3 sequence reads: CASSQEDLQYF. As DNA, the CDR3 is TGTGCCAGCAGCCAAGAGGACCTCCAATACTTC.

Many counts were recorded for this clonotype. The CDR3 region is CASLRPTGGGDEQYF. The CDR3 nucleotides read TGTGCCAGCCTCCGTCCTACAGGGGGAGGGGACGAGCAGTACTTC. J is TRBJ2-7 and V is TRBV6-2 or TRBV6-3; maybe TRBD1 (8 bases). Germline V gives CDR1 MNHEY, CDR2 SVGEGT. The CDR3 length is 15 residues. V was cut by 8 bases and J by 5 bases, with 22 bases left in between.